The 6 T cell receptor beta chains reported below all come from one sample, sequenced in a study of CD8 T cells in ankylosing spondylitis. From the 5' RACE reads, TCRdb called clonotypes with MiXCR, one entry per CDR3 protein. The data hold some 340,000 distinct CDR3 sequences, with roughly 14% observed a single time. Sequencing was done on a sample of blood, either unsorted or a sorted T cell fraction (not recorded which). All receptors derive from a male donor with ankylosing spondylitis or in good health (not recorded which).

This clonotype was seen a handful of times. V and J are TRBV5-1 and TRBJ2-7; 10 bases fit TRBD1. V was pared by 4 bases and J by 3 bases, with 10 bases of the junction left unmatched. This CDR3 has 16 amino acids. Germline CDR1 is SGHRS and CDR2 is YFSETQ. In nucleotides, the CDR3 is TGCGCCAGCAGCCCCGGATCGGGACAGGGGATCTACGAGCAGTACTTC. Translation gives CASSPGSGQGIYEQYF. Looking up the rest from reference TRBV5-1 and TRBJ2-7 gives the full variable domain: KAGVTQTPRYLIKTRGQQVTLSCSPISGHRSVSWYQQTPGQGLQFLFEYFSETQRNKGNFPGRFSGRQFSNSRSEMNVSTLELGDSALYLCASSPGSGQGIYEQYFGPGTRLTVT.

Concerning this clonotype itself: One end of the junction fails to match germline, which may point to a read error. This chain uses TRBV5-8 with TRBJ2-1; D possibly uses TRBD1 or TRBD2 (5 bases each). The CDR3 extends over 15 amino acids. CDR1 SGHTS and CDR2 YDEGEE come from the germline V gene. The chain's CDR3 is CAISSGPRSYNEQFF. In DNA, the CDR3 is TGTGCCATCAGCTCGGGGCCTCGCTCCTACAATGAGCAGTTCTTC.

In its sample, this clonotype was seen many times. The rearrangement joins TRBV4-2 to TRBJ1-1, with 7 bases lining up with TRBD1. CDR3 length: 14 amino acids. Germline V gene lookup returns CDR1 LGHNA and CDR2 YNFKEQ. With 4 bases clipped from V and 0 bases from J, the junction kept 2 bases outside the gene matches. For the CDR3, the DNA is TGTGCCAGCAGCCGGGACAGAATGAACACTGAAGCTTTCTTT. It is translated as CASSRDRMNTEAFF.

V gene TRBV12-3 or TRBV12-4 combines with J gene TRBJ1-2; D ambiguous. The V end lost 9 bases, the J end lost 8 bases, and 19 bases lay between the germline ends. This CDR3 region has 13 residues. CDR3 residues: CASWVGNLRGYTF. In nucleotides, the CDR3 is TGTGCCAGTTGGGTCGGGAATCTTCGAGGCTACACCTTC.

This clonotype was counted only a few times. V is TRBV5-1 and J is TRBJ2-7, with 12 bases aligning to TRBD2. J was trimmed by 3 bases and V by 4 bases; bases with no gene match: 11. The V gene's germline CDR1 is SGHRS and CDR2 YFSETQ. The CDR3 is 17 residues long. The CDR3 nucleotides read TGCGCCAGCAGCGAACTAGCGGGAGGAGGGGGAGTCTACGAGCAGTACTTC. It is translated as CASSELAGGGGVYEQYF.

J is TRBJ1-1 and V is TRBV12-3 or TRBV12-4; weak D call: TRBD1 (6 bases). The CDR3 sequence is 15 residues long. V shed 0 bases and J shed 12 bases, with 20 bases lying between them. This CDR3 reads CASSLAITGKGNTFF. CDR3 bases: TGTGCCAGCAGTTTAGCCATAACAGGGAAGGGGAACACTTTCTTT.